One T cell receptor beta chain is described in this entry. Its specificity is not known. This sample was taken from a study of T-cell memory formation after mild COVID-19. Findings and limits, study-wide: CD4+ clones that contracted lay mainly in CM and EM; CD8+ ones lay in EMRA.

TCRdb analysed the 5' RACE reads with MiXCR anew, one entry per CDR3 protein. The sample comprises fewer than 140,000 distinct CDR3 sequences, roughly 12% of which are singletons, and around 25% rests with the top ten. In germline, CDR1 is SGHNT, CDR2 YENEEA. This CDR3 is built from 14 residues. Trimming at V came to 5 bases and at J to 5 bases, leaving 9 bases not matched to a gene. Sequencing was performed on PBMCs or a T cell subset sorted from them (not recorded which). J is TRBJ2-7 and V is TRBV11-3; 7 bases are a match to TRBD2. The receptor was derived from an adult woman who had mild COVID-19 (a few samples of this study predate the infection). Cell type and time point are not known. CDR3: CASSPPGRGDEQYF. The CDR3 DNA follows: TGTGCCAGCAGCCCCCCGGGCCGGGGGGACGAGCAGTACTTC.